The sequence of this T cell receptor beta chain was determined in a study of cytomegalovirus exposure and HLA in healthy donors. Study results and caveats: Donors were assumed by presence/absence analyses to have roughly uniform sequencing depth. Later, an analysis showed that TCR beta chains associated with HLA were more clonally expanded than others that were equally common.

PCR was performed using 60 Vbeta and 13 Jbeta primers. Method: immunoSEQ multiplex PCR; TCRdb's copy keeps in-frame clones and lacks some. The repertoire holds approximately 110,000 clones, 77% seen once, with around 4% in the top ten. Worth noting for this clone: What it binds is not known. The final CDR3 position lacks the conserved phenylalanine or tryptophan, pointing to a likely read error. The DNA is left out, because the CDR3 cannot be placed on it with certainty; the CDR3 is given as TCRdb lists it.

The CDR3 is 12 residues long, counting both termini. Germline V gene lookup returns CDR1 SQVTM and CDR2 ANQGSEA. This receptor was taken from a human donor in good health. Sequenced sample: PBMCs. The chain is built from TRBV29-1 and TRBJ1-1; the listed D gene, TRBD1, was not tested against the DNA. CDR3 protein: CSVESQANTQLL.